Listed below are T cell receptor beta chains from one sample, sequenced in a study of long-term antiretroviral therapy in people with HIV. The repertoire was sequenced with immunoSEQ multiplex PCR; TCRdb's copy has only in-frame clones and lacks some. The repertoire holds under 50,000 clones, with approximately 86% as singletons. This sample comprised unsorted PBMCs, obtained just before starting antiretroviral therapy. These receptors all come from a woman aged 18-35 years with HIV. Each CDR3 is given without its conserved first and last residue. D genes are given only for firm matches.

V,D,CDR3
TRBV11-2,.,ASSLRGANTGELF
TRBV5-1,.,ASSLSSMNTEAF
TRBV28,TRBD1,ASSGYRGTYNEQF
TRBV21-1,.,ASSKVRWVGGRAYGYT
TRBV1,.,TSSSRGIGGRASSTDTQY
TRBV6-5,TRBD1,ASQNRGYQETQY
TRBV12-2,.,ASRFGLAGVLGDNEQF
TRBV5-1,.,ASSLGDLFSGNTIY
TRBV7-2,TRBD2,ASSFKRGSYEQY
TRBV4-2,TRBD2,ASSQGGLAGIYEQY
TRBV28,TRBD2,ASGGTSGRTDTQY
TRBV4-3,.,ASSQDLTPKETQY
TRBV9,TRBD1,ASSVDREETQY
TRBV27,.,ASSFSVSTDTQY
TRBV7-8,.,ASSPGGPQQF
TRBV11-2,TRBD2,ASSLEGTSGRKTQY
TRBV9,.,ASSVEAGELF
TRBV7-9,.,ASSVGNPEQY
TRBV19,TRBD1,ASSIGDRDYEQY
TRBV5-6,.,ASSLEGETQY
TRBV19,.,ASSIPRGHLNTEAF
TRBV10-3,TRBD2,AIGRGAGASARQETQY
TRBV7-6,TRBD1,ASSSWTGAYEQY
TRBV27,TRBD1,ASSMTGTGYT
TRBV7-9,TRBD1,ASNPTGGSSYNEQF
TRBV28,.,ASSFLSDSSSGNTIY
TRBV6-5,.,ASSYSTRPDEKLF
TRBV27,.,ASSLGPALNTEAF
TRBV4-3,TRBD2,ASSQWWGLAGQSSYEQY
TRBV11-2,.,ASSLKSVRAF
TRBV7-9,TRBD1,ASSFYRGSSGNTIY
TRBV4-3,.,ASSPGNTDTQY
TRBV6-1,TRBD1,ASSELGQGWYEQY
TRBV6-1,.,ASSEGYGYT
TRBV6-5,TRBD2,ASSYDNRGLAGEQY
TRBV19,.,ASSMGSSTEAF
TRBV25-1,.,ASSEYGTAQETQY